The 9 T cell receptor beta chains below were found in one sample sequenced in a study of blood T cell repertoires in COVID-19. The repertoire was sequenced with immunoSEQ multiplex PCR; TCRdb's copy has only in-frame clones and lacks some. Here the sample spans 170,000 or so clones, roughly 85% being singletons. The material sequenced was peripheral blood. The receptors derive from a woman between 65 and 79 years old with acute or convalescent COVID-19.

The chain joins TRBV30 to TRBJ2-1; 11 nucleotides agree with TRBD2. Trimming at V came to 3 bases and at J to 4 bases, leaving 8 bases not matched to a gene. This CDR3 contains 16 residues. CDR1 and CDR2 (germline): GTSNPN, SVGIG (reference sequence). The CDR3 bases are TGTGCCTGGAGCATGGGACTAGCGGACGCTTACAATGAGCAGTTCTTC. Residues: CAWSMGLADAYNEQFF.

The V call is TRBV3-1 (or the pseudogene TRBV3-2), the J call TRBJ2-1; TRBD2 might be the D (6 bases). The CDR3 sequence is 14 residues long. Germline V gene sequence: CDR1 LGHDT, CDR2 YNNKEL (reference sequence). The V gene lost 5 bases and the J gene lost 5 bases, with 13 bases spanning the gap. In DNA, the CDR3 is TGTGCCAGCAGCAGGGACTTTGTTAACAATGAGCAGTTCTTC. Translation gives CASSRDFVNNEQFF.

The chain is built from TRBV5-4 and TRBJ2-2, with a tentative D call TRBD1 (5 bases). In germline, CDR1 is SGHNT, CDR2 YYREEE (reference sequence). This CDR3 contains 18 residues. V was clipped by 0 bases and J by 0 bases, with 15 bases between them. Written as DNA, the CDR3 is TGTGCCAGCAGCTTGGGATTAAGGGGAAGGGCGAACACCGGGGAGCTGTTTTTT. Encoded protein: CASSLGLRGRANTGELFF.

The genes are TRBV2 and TRBJ1-5; no clear D. Per germline, CDR1 SNHLY and CDR2 FYNNEI. The CDR3 extends over 15 amino acids. V lost 3 bases, J lost 0 bases, and 9 bases lay in between. The CDR3 sequence is CASSDGHLSNQPQHF. CDR3 bases: TGTGCCAGCAGTGATGGGCACCTTAGCAATCAGCCCCAGCATTTT.

This clone was seen once. The J gene is TRBJ2-1, the V gene TRBV6-5, with 9 positions matching TRBD1. Germline CDR1 reads MNHEY; CDR2 reads SVGAGI. The CDR3 is 15 amino acids. V lost 6 bases, J lost 7 bases, and 10 bases stayed unmatched. The CDR3 region is CASSPRQGVGNEQFF. The CDR3 DNA sequence: TGTGCCAGCAGCCCCCGACAGGGGGTCGGTAATGAGCAGTTCTTC.

This clone was counted a single time. The rearrangement joins TRBV29-1 to TRBJ1-1; the D gene is possibly TRBD1 (6 bases). The CDR3 runs 13 residues. V shed 6 bases and J shed 0 bases, with 11 bases lying between them. Per the germline V gene, CDR1 is SQVTM and CDR2 is ANQGSEA. The CDR3 nucleotides are TGCAGCGTCGCGGACAGACTGAACACTGAAGCTTTCTTT. Translating it yields CSVADRLNTEAFF.

The chain carries TRBV3-1 (or the pseudogene TRBV3-2) and TRBJ1-2; no definite D call. The germline V gene has CDR1 LGHDT and CDR2 YNNKEL (reference sequence). Trimming cost V 0 bases and J 8 bases, with 7 bases left between them. The CDR3 contains 12 residues. The CDR3 DNA follows: TGTGCCAGCAGCCAAGATATAATCGGCTACACCTTC. Its protein is CASSQDIIGYTF.

This chain connects TRBV24-1 to TRBJ2-1, with D unresolved. CDR1 KGHDR and CDR2 SFDVKD come from the germline V gene. V gave up 2 bases and J gave up 1 base, with 5 bases separating them. The CDR3 consists of 14 residues. CDR3 region: CATSDSISYNEQFF. CDR3 sequence (DNA): TGTGCCACCAGTGATTCTATTTCCTACAATGAGCAGTTCTTC.

The chain is built from TRBV10-2 and TRBJ1-6; D is unresolved. Germline loops: CDR1 WSHSY, CDR2 SAAADI. The CDR3 covers 13 residues. V dropped 3 bases and J dropped 5 bases, with 5 bases sitting between them. The CDR3 is CASSDRNNSPLHF. CDR3 bases: TGCGCCAGCAGTGACAGGAATAATTCACCCCTCCACTTT.